Below are 23 T cell receptor beta chains sequenced from a single sample in a study of T cell repertoires in cytomegalovirus infection. TCRdb called the reads again in MiXCR, with one record for every CDR3 protein. The sample lists 90,000 to 120,000 distinct CDR3 sequences, about a quarter seen once, with roughly two fifths in the top ten. Sequencing was carried out using CD8+ T cells from PBMCs. The receptors here all came from a human donor in good health (CMV status not recorded). Some clones in this sample may be carry-over from other donors' samples.

This clonotype has more than one count but fewer than ten. V is TRBV20-1 and J is TRBJ1-1, with 7 nucleotides matching TRBD1. CDR1 is DFQATT, CDR2 SNEGSKA, per germline (reference sequence). Germline trimming cut 1 base from V and 7 bases from J; bases unmatched to any gene: 6. This CDR3 comprises 13 residues. CDR3 bases: TGCAGTGCTAGAGCCTTTAGGGACAGTGAAGCTTTCTTT. Its protein product is CSARAFRDSEAFF.

The rearrangement joins TRBV7-8 to TRBJ2-3; TRBD2 agrees at 7 bases. CDR1 and CDR2 (germline): SGHVS, FQNEAQ. The V gene end was trimmed by 0 bases and the J gene end by 3 bases; junction bases not matched to a gene: 6. The CDR3 totals 16 residues. CDR3 amino acids: CASSLAGGGLTDTQYF. The DNA of the CDR3 is TGTGCCAGCAGCTTAGCTGGCGGGGGATTAACAGATACGCAGTATTTT.

Worth noting for this clonotype: One junction end disagrees with the germline gene, perhaps due to a read error. V gene TRBV7-9 combines with J gene TRBJ1-1; 8 positions agree with TRBD1. CDR1 is SEHNR, CDR2 FQNEAQ, per germline (reference sequence). The CDR3 is 14 residues long. CDR3 DNA sequence: TGTGTCAGCAGCTTCGGACAGGGCGGGACTGAAGCTTTCTTT. Residues: CVSSFGQGGTEAFF.

This chain joins TRBV5-4 and TRBJ2-3, with a tentative D call TRBD2 (5 bases). The CDR3 loop spans 13 amino acids. Per germline, CDR1 SGHNT and CDR2 YYREEE (reference sequence). Between the trimmed V and J ends, which lost 1 base and 8 bases, there was a span of 11 bases. The CDR3 loop reads CASSLTTGGTQYF. The CDR3, as DNA: TGTGCCAGCAGCTTGACGACCGGAGGTACGCAGTATTTT.

This rearrangement joins TRBV3-1 to TRBJ2-3; D is perhaps TRBD2 (6 bases). The germline CDR1 and CDR2 sequences are LGHDT and YNNKEL (reference sequence). There are 17 residues in the CDR3. V lost 0 bases and J 0 bases, leaving 13 bases between the germline ends. DNA for the CDR3: TGTGCCAGCAGCCAAGATCCCAGCGGGTTAAGCACAGATACGCAGTATTTT. Its translation is CASSQDPSGLSTDTQYF.

The rearrangement uses TRBV12-3 or TRBV12-4 and TRBJ2-7, with TRBD2 matching 7 bases. The CDR3 runs 15 residues. V dropped 4 bases and J dropped 5; count of bases not matched to a gene: 11. This chain's CDR3 is CASSSSRGGRNEQYF. The CDR3 coding sequence is TGTGCCAGCAGTTCCAGTCGGGGAGGGAGGAACGAGCAGTACTTC.

This clonotype has only a few counts. J is TRBJ1-5 and V is TRBV19, with TRBD1 identical over 9 bases. In germline, CDR1 is LNHDA, CDR2 SQIVND (reference sequence). The CDR3 totals 15 residues. Trimming cost V 7 bases and J 2 bases; bases outside gene matches: 6. The chain's CDR3 is CASNTGTGRNQPQHF. The CDR3 bases are TGTGCCAGTAACACCGGGACAGGGCGCAATCAGCCCCAGCATTTT.

As regards this clonotype: Given a much more abundant clone one base away, this may be a read error. V gene TRBV7-8 combines with J gene TRBJ2-1; 11 bases line up with TRBD2. The CDR3 spans 18 residues. Germline-derived CDR1 and CDR2 are SGHVS and FQNEAQ. CDR3 nucleotides: TGTACCAGCAGCTTAGCCCTAGGACTAGCGGGTTCCTACAATGAGCAGTTCTTC. The encoded protein is CTSSLALGLAGSYNEQFF.

The chain joins TRBV7-2 to TRBJ2-7, with unresolved D. CDR1 is SGHTA and CDR2 is FQGNSA in the germline V gene. The CDR3 contains 14 residues. V dropped 0 bases and J dropped 4 bases, with 10 bases sitting between them. CDR3 sequence (DNA): TGTGCCAGCAGCTTAGCGATAGCAATTTACGAGCAGTACTTC. Residues: CASSLAIAIYEQYF.

This chain connects TRBV9 to TRBJ2-2, with D possibly matching TRBD1 (5 bases). The CDR3 extends over 14 amino acids. Looked up from germline, CDR1 is SGDLS and CDR2 is YYNGEE. Trimming cost V 3 bases and J 2 bases, with 8 bases left between them. The CDR3 loop is CASSDRLNTGELFF. The CDR3 nucleotides are TGTGCCAGCAGCGACAGGCTTAACACCGGGGAGCTGTTTTTT.

This clonotype was counted many times. The gene calls are TRBV14 and TRBJ2-1; D remains unclear. The germline CDR1 and CDR2 sequences are SGHDN and FVKESK. This CDR3 has 11 residues. V dropped 3 bases and J dropped 7 bases, with 4 bases sitting between them. CDR3 DNA sequence: TGTGCCAGCAGCCAGGGTAATGAGCAGTTCTTC. Protein product: CASSQGNEQFF.

This clonotype was counted between two and nine times. V and J are TRBV15 and TRBJ2-3; D possibly corresponds to TRBD2 (6 bases). The length of the CDR3 is 14 residues. Trimming removed 4 bases at V and 6 bases at J, with 14 bases between. Germline values: CDR1 LNHNV, CDR2 YYDKDF (reference sequence). This CDR3 reads CATSTRPEGDTQYF. CDR3 DNA sequence: TGTGCCACCAGCACCCGACCGGAGGGGGATACGCAGTATTTT.

The V call is TRBV4-1, the J call TRBJ2-1; 7 bases are shared with TRBD2. The CDR3 totals 13 residues. With V trimmed by 1 base and J by 8 bases, 2 bases remained unmatched. Per the germline V gene, CDR1 is MGHRA and CDR2 is YSYEKL. The CDR3 nucleotides read TGCGCCAGCAGCCAAGGACTAGCTGATGAGCAGTTCTTC. It codes for CASSQGLADEQFF.

This clonotype has just a few counts. The rearrangement uses TRBV28 and TRBJ1-2, with 10 bases matching TRBD1. CDR1 and CDR2 from the germline V gene are MDHEN and SYDVKM. The CDR3 sequence is 16 residues long. V dropped 8 bases and J dropped 3; count of bases not matched to a gene: 12. The CDR3 region is CASHAATGQGYYGYTF. The CDR3 DNA reads TGTGCCAGCCATGCGGCCACGGGACAGGGGTACTATGGCTACACCTTC.

The rearrangement links TRBV4-1 to TRBJ2-7; 8 bases match TRBD1. This CDR3 has 15 amino acids. V gave up 0 bases and J gave up 12 bases; unmatched junction bases: 13. Germline CDR1 reads MGHRA; CDR2 reads YSYEKL. The CDR3 DNA is TGCGCCAGCAGCCAAGACTCAGCTAGCGTCAGGGGGCTGTACTTC. Translation gives CASSQDSASVRGLYF.

This clonotype has just a few counts. The junction departs from germline at one end; a sequencing error may be responsible. The chain couples TRBV6-1 to TRBJ1-1; TRBD1 is a possible D gene (6 bases). Germline V gene lookup returns CDR1 MNHNS and CDR2 SASEGT. The CDR3 consists of 17 residues. Written as DNA, the CDR3 is TGTGCCAGCAGACAGTCCGTTTTGGACAGCATGAAAACTGAAGCTTTCTTT. Translated: CASRQSVLDSMKTEAFF.

The chain is built from TRBV12-3 or TRBV12-4 and TRBJ1-1; 7 bases match TRBD1. CDR3 size: 15 residues. Losses at the gene ends were 10 bases for V and 1 base for J; bases not matched to a gene: 12. The DNA of the CDR3 is TGTGCCACAATGGGACAGCGACTCAAGAACACTGAAGCTTTCTTT. Its translation is CATMGQRLKNTEAFF.

This clonotype was seen more than once but under ten times. This chain connects TRBV25-1 to TRBJ2-2, with D perhaps matching TRBD2 (7 bases). V dropped 6 bases and J dropped 7 bases, with 21 bases sitting between them. Per germline, CDR1 MGHDK and CDR2 SYGVNS. There are 16 residues in the CDR3. The CDR3 loop reads CASRGRAPGAGGELFF. In nucleotides, the CDR3 is TGTGCCAGCAGAGGGAGGGCACCAGGGGCCGGCGGGGAGCTGTTTTTT.

This clonotype was recorded at least ten times. This chain joins TRBV11-2 and TRBJ2-7; 9 bases map to TRBD1. Germline CDR1 SGHAT, CDR2 FQNNGV. The ends lost 1 base at V and 9 bases at J; junction bases unmatched: 19. This CDR3 spans 18 amino acids. The CDR3 sequence: CASSLANPGGQGVWGQYF. The DNA for the CDR3 is TGTGCCAGCAGCTTAGCTAACCCAGGGGGACAGGGCGTTTGGGGGCAGTACTTC. The full variable domain, rest sourced from reference TRBV11-2 and TRBJ2-7, is EAGVAQSPRYKIIEKRQSVAFWCNPISGHATLYWYQQILGQGPKLLIQFQNNGVVDDSQLPKDRFSAERLKGVDSTLKIQPAKLEDSAVYLCASSLANPGGQGVWGQYFGPGTRLTVT.

This clonotype was counted at least ten times. The genes are TRBV7-6 and TRBJ1-1, with D unresolved. Trimming shortened V by 4 bases and J by 0 bases, and 12 bases separated the two germline ends. The CDR3 runs to 15 residues. Germline V lookup: CDR1 SGHVS, CDR2 FNYEAQ. CDR3 region: CASSSSPGVNTEAFF. CDR3 in DNA: TGTGCCAGCAGCTCTAGTCCAGGAGTGAACACTGAAGCTTTCTTT.

As for this clonotype: It may be a read error: a sequence one base away is much more abundant. CDR3 loop: CASSLYPGQGLGELYF. Written as DNA, the CDR3 is TGTGCCAGCAGCTTATACCCGGGACAGGGGCTCGGCGAGCTGTACTTC. V is TRBV7-9 and J is TRBJ2-7; 10 bases align to TRBD1. The CDR3 consists of 16 residues. The germline CDR1 and CDR2 sequences are SEHNR and FQNEAQ (reference sequence).

This clonotype came up many times. The gene calls are TRBV12-3 or TRBV12-4 and TRBJ1-5; D not resolved. Trimming took 1 base from V and 9 from J, leaving 10 bases between them. The CDR3 length is 13 residues. The CDR3 here is CASSLGNEGPQHF. In nucleotides, the CDR3 is TGTGCCAGCAGTTTAGGCAATGAAGGGCCCCAGCATTTT.

The V and J genes are TRBV2 and TRBJ2-1; 10 bases line up with TRBD2. The CDR3 totals 21 residues. CDR1 and CDR2 (germline): SNHLY, FYNNEI. J was trimmed by 0 bases and V by 7 bases; bases with no gene match: 21. The CDR3 protein is CASITDPGLATPGSSYNEQFF. Written as DNA, the CDR3 is TGTGCCAGCATCACAGACCCGGGACTAGCGACTCCCGGTAGCTCCTACAATGAGCAGTTCTTC.